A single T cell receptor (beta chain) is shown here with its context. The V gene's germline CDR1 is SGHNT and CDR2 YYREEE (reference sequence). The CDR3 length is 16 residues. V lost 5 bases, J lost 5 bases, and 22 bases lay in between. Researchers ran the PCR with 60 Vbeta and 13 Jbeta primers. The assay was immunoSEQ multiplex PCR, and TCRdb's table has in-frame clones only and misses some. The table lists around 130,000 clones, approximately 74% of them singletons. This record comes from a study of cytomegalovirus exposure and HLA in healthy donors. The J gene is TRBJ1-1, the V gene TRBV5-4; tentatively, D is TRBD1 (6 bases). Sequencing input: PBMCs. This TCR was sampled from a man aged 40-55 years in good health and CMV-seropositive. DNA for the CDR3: TGTGCCAGCAGGGGGGGGAGCGGACAGATAAGGACTGAAGCTTTCTTT. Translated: CASRGGSGQIRTEAFF.